Listed below are T cell receptor beta chains from one sample, sequenced in a study of tumor and adjacent non-tumor tissue in lung cancer. Each CDR3 protein is one row after TCRdb ran MiXCR on the multiplex PCR reads. This table holds fewer than 120,000 distinct CDR3 sequences, under 90% found once. The sample consisted of lung tumor tissue. All receptors derive from a man between 65 and 85 years old with non-small cell lung cancer. Both conserved end residues are trimmed from each CDR3. Each record gives: J gene, V gene, D gene, clone size, CDR3 length, CDR3 protein. The D gene is left open where the match is weak. Clone size is stated in some rows and not others, as once, few, many or a class when expanded.

J gene: TRBJ1-3
V gene: TRBV9
D gene: -
clone size: many
CDR3 length: 11
CDR3 protein: ASSVDSGNTIY

J gene: TRBJ1-1
V gene: TRBV12-3/TRBV12-4
D gene: -
clone size: many
CDR3 length: 12
CDR3 protein: ASSFAGKNTEAF

J gene: TRBJ1-4
V gene: TRBV29-1
D gene: -
clone size: -
CDR3 length: 11
CDR3 protein: SVEAETNEKLS

J gene: TRBJ2-1
V gene: TRBV28
D gene: -
clone size: -
CDR3 length: 12
CDR3 protein: ASDNSGIDNEQF

J gene: TRBJ1-6
V gene: TRBV12-3/TRBV12-4
D gene: -
clone size: -
CDR3 length: 12
CDR3 protein: ASSRAVYNSHLH

J gene: TRBJ2-1
V gene: TRBV18
D gene: -
clone size: -
CDR3 length: 11
CDR3 protein: ASSPPSGHEQF

J gene: TRBJ2-3
V gene: TRBV11-2
D gene: TRBD2
clone size: -
CDR3 length: 15
CDR3 protein: ASSPSGTSGFTDTQY

J gene: TRBJ1-6
V gene: TRBV6-9
D gene: -
clone size: -
CDR3 length: 16
CDR3 protein: ASSYDSREVSCNSPLH

J gene: TRBJ1-1
V gene: TRBV11-3
D gene: TRBD1
clone size: -
CDR3 length: 14
CDR3 protein: TSNLKTGWMNSEAF

J gene: TRBJ2-5
V gene: TRBV11-2
D gene: -
clone size: -
CDR3 length: 13
CDR3 protein: ASSHHRGPQETQY

J gene: TRBJ1-1
V gene: TRBV6-2/TRBV6-3
D gene: -
clone size: -
CDR3 length: 12
CDR3 protein: ASSYWGAIAVAF

J gene: TRBJ1-2
V gene: TRBV29-1
D gene: -
clone size: -
CDR3 length: 12
CDR3 protein: SAGQWPPRYDYT

J gene: TRBJ1-2
V gene: TRBV20-1
D gene: -
clone size: few
CDR3 length: 9
CDR3 protein: SAVGNYGYT

J gene: TRBJ2-3
V gene: TRBV11-2
D gene: -
clone size: -
CDR3 length: 11
CDR3 protein: ATSPRSTDTRY

J gene: TRBJ2-4
V gene: TRBV12-5
D gene: -
clone size: -
CDR3 length: 15
CDR3 protein: ASGLDKGLRAKNIQY

J gene: TRBJ2-7
V gene: TRBV29-1
D gene: -
clone size: -
CDR3 length: 8
CDR3 protein: SSGSYEQY

J gene: TRBJ1-2
V gene: TRBV4-2
D gene: -
clone size: -
CDR3 length: 14
CDR3 protein: VSSPTGTDILYGYT

J gene: TRBJ2-5
V gene: TRBV29-1
D gene: TRBD1
clone size: many
CDR3 length: 10
CDR3 protein: SLETGGETQY

J gene: TRBJ2-3
V gene: TRBV6-2/TRBV6-3
D gene: -
clone size: -
CDR3 length: 13
CDR3 protein: ASYPGGLGADTQY

J gene: TRBJ2-3
V gene: TRBV19
D gene: TRBD1
clone size: -
CDR3 length: 12
CDR3 protein: VSRSRGLTDTQY

J gene: TRBJ1-5
V gene: TRBV20-1
D gene: -
clone size: -
CDR3 length: 12
CDR3 protein: SARDALQNQPQH

J gene: TRBJ1-5
V gene: TRBV12-5
D gene: -
clone size: -
CDR3 length: 11
CDR3 protein: ASDLDRNQLQH

J gene: TRBJ2-7
V gene: TRBV12-3/TRBV12-4
D gene: -
clone size: -
CDR3 length: 14
CDR3 protein: ASSPHEGGDSYEQY

J gene: TRBJ2-7
V gene: TRBV29-1
D gene: -
clone size: -
CDR3 length: 11
CDR3 protein: SVVVSWNYEQC

J gene: TRBJ2-6
V gene: TRBV11-2
D gene: TRBD1
clone size: -
CDR3 length: 16
CDR3 protein: ASSPGTGGYRGANVVT

J gene: TRBJ2-3
V gene: TRBV15
D gene: -
clone size: -
CDR3 length: 12
CDR3 protein: ATSRGGTGDTEY

J gene: TRBJ2-1
V gene: TRBV12-3/TRBV12-4
D gene: TRBD2
clone size: -
CDR3 length: 12
CDR3 protein: ASSLTSGLSEQF

J gene: TRBJ1-1
V gene: TRBV19
D gene: -
clone size: -
CDR3 length: 12
CDR3 protein: ASSAARGPTEAF

J gene: TRBJ1-5
V gene: TRBV13
D gene: -
clone size: few
CDR3 length: 12
CDR3 protein: AISRQGLNQSQH

J gene: TRBJ2-3
V gene: TRBV11-2
D gene: -
clone size: once
CDR3 length: 14
CDR3 protein: ARSLTQGGCTDTQY

J gene: TRBJ1-1
V gene: TRBV29-1
D gene: -
clone size: -
CDR3 length: 11
CDR3 protein: SLSRRADTEAF

J gene: TRBJ1-2
V gene: TRBV12-3/TRBV12-4
D gene: -
clone size: -
CDR3 length: 10
CDR3 protein: ASGYGFYGCT

J gene: TRBJ1-1
V gene: TRBV29-1
D gene: -
clone size: -
CDR3 length: 11
CDR3 protein: SFVIQMKTEAF

J gene: TRBJ2-4
V gene: TRBV4-1
D gene: -
clone size: -
CDR3 length: 12
CDR3 protein: ASSQIEASTIQY

J gene: TRBJ1-1
V gene: TRBV28
D gene: -
clone size: -
CDR3 length: 13
CDR3 protein: TSCGKGIGITEAF

J gene: TRBJ2-7
V gene: TRBV5-5
D gene: TRBD2
clone size: -
CDR3 length: 15
CDR3 protein: ANSLSKRDGTSYEQY

J gene: TRBJ2-5
V gene: TRBV4-3
D gene: -
clone size: -
CDR3 length: 14
CDR3 protein: ASTQTGGVRQETQY